This T cell receptor (beta chain) was observed in a study of CD8 T cells in ankylosing spondylitis. Overall study findings and caveats: The study looked at matched synovial fluid samples from ankylosing spondylitis patients. Disease-linked clones were reported to be significantly enriched there.

V was cut by 5 bases and J by 3 bases, with 7 bases left in between. The CDR3 runs 12 residues. Germline V CDR1 and CDR2: SEHNR, FQNEAQ (reference sequence). Comments on this clonotype: Its target is unknown.

TCRdb reanalysed the 5' RACE reads using MiXCR and keeps one entry per CDR3 protein. This sample has around 340,000 distinct CDR3 sequences, with approximately 22% found just once. The sequence was collected from a male donor with ankylosing spondylitis or in good health (not recorded which). The gene calls are TRBV7-9 and TRBJ1-2; D ambiguous. Sequencing used blood, either unsorted or a sorted T cell fraction (not recorded which). In nucleotides, the CDR3 is TGTGCCAGCAGCCGCCGGGACTATGGCTACACCTTC. Amino acid sequence: CASSRRDYGYTF.